This is a list of T cell receptor beta chains from one sample in a study of cytomegalovirus exposure and HLA in healthy donors. Here immunoSEQ multiplex PCR was the method, and the copy in TCRdb shows in-frame clones only, minus some. The sample yields some 94,000 clones, around 77% seen once. The sample consisted of PBMCs. These TCRs come from a man aged 40-49 years in good health and CMV-seronegative. The CDR3 runs from the conserved cysteine through the conserved F or W.

v_gene,j_gene,CDR3aa
TRBV7-6,TRBJ1-4,CASSLEAGTYNEKLFF
TRBV28,TRBJ2-1,CASSLRTSGSDEQFF
TRBV2,TRBJ2-1,CASRGDRENEQFF
TRBV5-4,TRBJ1-2,CASTDPGGTYGYTF
TRBV19,TRBJ1-5,CASSIVQGGNQPQHF
TRBV19,TRBJ1-5,CASSATENQPQHF
TRBV6-5,TRBJ1-2,CASIDSRLYGYTF
TRBV28,TRBJ2-5,CASSVQGRTSETQYF
TRBV5-1,TRBJ2-5,CASSRTSGLAGQETQYF
TRBV2,TRBJ2-5,CASSGPLTSGGETQYF
TRBV5-4,TRBJ2-7,CASSLAGVLHEQYF
TRBV19,TRBJ2-4,CASGQGGKNIQYF
TRBV29-1,TRBJ2-7,CSVWENEQYF
TRBV6-4,TRBJ1-6,CASSADYNSPLHF
TRBV19,TRBJ1-6,CASRTIRQGFSPLHF
TRBV28,TRBJ2-3,CASTSPIIIPGQGKDTQYF
TRBV7-9,TRBJ1-1,CASSPQVGNTEAFF
TRBV5-6,TRBJ1-4,CASSSGQQTNEKLFF
TRBV6-5,TRBJ1-1,CASSYGGSRTEVFF
TRBV6-5,TRBJ1-1,CASSSPQGREAFF
TRBV9,TRBJ1-1,CASSVGRVNTEAFF
TRBV30,TRBJ2-1,CAWSPGQGEWYNEQFF
TRBV28,TRBJ1-1,CASSLPQGGHTEAFF
TRBV5-6,TRBJ1-2,CASSFQSVARYTF
TRBV7-3,TRBJ1-6,CASSSVHNSPLHF
TRBV18,TRBJ2-3,CASSPTRGPDTQYF
TRBV2,TRBJ1-1,CASSTTGGEAFF
TRBV5-1,TRBJ1-1,CASSLRGPSTEAFF
TRBV6-4,TRBJ2-7,CASSTGLAGYEQYF
TRBV7-3,TRBJ2-3,CASSPRLAGPTDTQYF
TRBV6-4,TRBJ2-1,CASSDLRDNEQFF
TRBV10-2,TRBJ1-2,CASSEGAHGYTF
TRBV2,TRBJ2-3,CASSERVGAIDTQYF
TRBV7-2,TRBJ1-3,CASSLAGGSGNTIYF
TRBV10-3,TRBJ2-3,CAISTGTSGGRATDTQYF
TRBV21-1,TRBJ1-2,CASSTNRGGYTF
TRBV4-1,TRBJ1-1,CASSPQGAGSTEAFF
TRBV6-1,TRBJ1-1,CASGWSTEAFF
TRBV11-2,TRBJ1-2,CASSFTSNYGYTF
TRBV5-1,TRBJ2-7,CASSQDGGPYEQYF
TRBV6-1,TRBJ1-2,CASRGGTGEFYGYTF
TRBV13,TRBJ2-7,CASSDRDSEQYF